This T cell receptor (beta chain) emerged from a study of T cell responses to AZD1222 COVID-19 vaccine. With respect to this clone: Its antigen is still unknown.

Pooled in the analysis were second doses at about 4 or about 12 weeks. Germline V gene data show CDR1 as LGHNA and CDR2 as YNFKEQ. The CDR3 runs to 15 residues. V trimming: 1 base; J trimming: 6 bases; junction bases outside the gene matches: 3. Profiled with immunoSEQ multiplex PCR; TCRdb holds only in-frame clones, not every one. The sample carries approximately 130,000 clones, roughly 86% recorded once. Study conclusions and caveats: White British people made up most donors, females outnumbered males, and clonal diversity was possibly underestimated. Spike-specific TCR depth and breadth grew after two AZD1222 doses.

The chain couples TRBV4-2 to TRBJ2-7, with 13 bases that match TRBD2. The material sequenced was peripheral blood, taken 28 days after the second AZD1222 dose. The source of this sequence is an adult who received the AZD1222 COVID-19 vaccine. CDR3 in amino acids: CASSQVLAGGREQYF. As DNA, the CDR3 is TGTGCCAGCAGCCAAGTACTAGCGGGGGGGCGCGAGCAGTACTTC.